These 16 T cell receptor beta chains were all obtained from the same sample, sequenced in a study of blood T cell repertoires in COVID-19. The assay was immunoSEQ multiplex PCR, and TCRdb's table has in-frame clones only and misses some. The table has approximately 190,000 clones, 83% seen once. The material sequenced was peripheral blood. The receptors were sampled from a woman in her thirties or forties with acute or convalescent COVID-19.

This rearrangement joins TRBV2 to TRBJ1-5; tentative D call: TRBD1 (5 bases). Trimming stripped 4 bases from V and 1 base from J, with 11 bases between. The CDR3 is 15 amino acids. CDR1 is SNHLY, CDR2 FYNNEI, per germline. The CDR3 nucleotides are TGTGCCAGCAGTGGGACAATTTCGAGCAATCAGCCCCAGCATTTT. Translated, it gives CASSGTISSNQPQHF. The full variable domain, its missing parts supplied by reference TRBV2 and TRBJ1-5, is EPEVTQTPSHQVTQMGQEVILRCVPISNHLYFYWYRQILGQKVEFLVSFYNNEISEKSEIFDDQFSVERPDGSNFTLKIRSTKLEDSAMYFCASSGTISSNQPQHFGDGTRLSIL.

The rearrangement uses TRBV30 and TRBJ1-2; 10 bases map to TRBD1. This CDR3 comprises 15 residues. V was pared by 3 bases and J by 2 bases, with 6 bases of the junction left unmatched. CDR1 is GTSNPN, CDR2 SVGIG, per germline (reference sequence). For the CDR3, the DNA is TGTGCCTGGAGCGGCAAGACAGGGGGCAACTATGGCTACACCTTC. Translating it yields CAWSGKTGGNYGYTF.

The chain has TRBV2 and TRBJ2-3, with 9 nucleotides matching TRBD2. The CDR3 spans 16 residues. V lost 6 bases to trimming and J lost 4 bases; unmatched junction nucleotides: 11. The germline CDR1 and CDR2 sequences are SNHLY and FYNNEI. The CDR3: CASRRAASGVPDTQYF. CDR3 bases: TGTGCCAGCAGGAGGGCGGCTAGCGGGGTCCCAGATACGCAGTATTTT.

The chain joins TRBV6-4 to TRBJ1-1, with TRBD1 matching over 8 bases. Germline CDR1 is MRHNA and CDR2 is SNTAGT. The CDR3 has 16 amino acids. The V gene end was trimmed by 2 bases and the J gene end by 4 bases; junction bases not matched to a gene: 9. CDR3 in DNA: TGTGCCAGCAGTGACAAATGGACAGGGATACCCACTGAAGCTTTCTTT. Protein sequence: CASSDKWTGIPTEAFF.

The CDR3, as DNA: TGTGCCAGCAGTGCCGGGGGAATGACCTACGAGCAGTACTTC. This encodes CASSAGGMTYEQYF. The genes are TRBV28 and TRBJ2-7, with D possibly TRBD2 on 6 matching bases. The CDR3 has 14 amino acids. CDR1 and CDR2 from the germline V gene are MDHEN and SYDVKM. Between the trimmed V and J ends, which lost 5 bases and 2 bases, there was a span of 13 bases.

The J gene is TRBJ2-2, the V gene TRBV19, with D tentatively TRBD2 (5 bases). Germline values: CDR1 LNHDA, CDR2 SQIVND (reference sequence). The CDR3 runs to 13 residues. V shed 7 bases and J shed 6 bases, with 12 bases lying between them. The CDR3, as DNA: TGTGCCAGTATAGATCGGGAATCCGGGGAGCTGTTTTTT. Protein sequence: CASIDRESGELFF.

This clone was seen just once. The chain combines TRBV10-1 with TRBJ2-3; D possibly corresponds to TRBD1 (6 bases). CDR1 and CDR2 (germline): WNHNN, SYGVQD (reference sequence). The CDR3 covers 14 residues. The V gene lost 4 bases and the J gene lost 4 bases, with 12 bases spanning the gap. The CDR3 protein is CASSADRGPDTQYF. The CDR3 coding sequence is TGCGCCAGCAGTGCGGACAGAGGTCCAGATACGCAGTATTTT.

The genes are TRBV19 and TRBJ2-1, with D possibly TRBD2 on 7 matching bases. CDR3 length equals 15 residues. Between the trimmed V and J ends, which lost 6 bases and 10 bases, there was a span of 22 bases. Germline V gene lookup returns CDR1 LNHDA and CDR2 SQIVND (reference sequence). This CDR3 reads CASRGDGGPSKEQFF. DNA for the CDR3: TGTGCCAGTAGGGGCGACGGGGGGCCATCGAAGGAGCAGTTCTTC.

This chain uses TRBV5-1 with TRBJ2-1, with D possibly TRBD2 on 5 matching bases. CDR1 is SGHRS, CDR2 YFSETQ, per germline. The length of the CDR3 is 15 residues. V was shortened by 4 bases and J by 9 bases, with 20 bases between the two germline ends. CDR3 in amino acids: CASSPRTEGYGEQFF. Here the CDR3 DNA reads TGCGCCAGCAGCCCGAGAACCGAGGGCTACGGTGAGCAGTTCTTC.

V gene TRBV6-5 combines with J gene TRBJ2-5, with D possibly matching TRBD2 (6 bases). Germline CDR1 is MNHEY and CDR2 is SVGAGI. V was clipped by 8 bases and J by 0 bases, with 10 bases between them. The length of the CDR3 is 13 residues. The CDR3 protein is CASGGGYQETQYF. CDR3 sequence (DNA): TGTGCCAGCGGGGGAGGCTACCAAGAGACCCAGTACTTC.

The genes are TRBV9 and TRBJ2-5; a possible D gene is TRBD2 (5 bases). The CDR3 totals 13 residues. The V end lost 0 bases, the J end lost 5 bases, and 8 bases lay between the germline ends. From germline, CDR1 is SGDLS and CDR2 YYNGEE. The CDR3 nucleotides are TGTGCCAGCAGCGTAGACACTAGGGAGACCCAGTACTTC. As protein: CASSVDTRETQYF.

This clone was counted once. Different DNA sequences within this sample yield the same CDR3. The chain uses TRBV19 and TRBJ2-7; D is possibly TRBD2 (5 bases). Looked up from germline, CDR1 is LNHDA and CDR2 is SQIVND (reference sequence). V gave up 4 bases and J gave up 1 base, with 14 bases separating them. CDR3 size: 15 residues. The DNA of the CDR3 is TGTGCCAGTAGTACTCTAGAGGGTCTTTCCTACGAGCAGTACTTC. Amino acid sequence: CASSTLEGLSYEQYF.

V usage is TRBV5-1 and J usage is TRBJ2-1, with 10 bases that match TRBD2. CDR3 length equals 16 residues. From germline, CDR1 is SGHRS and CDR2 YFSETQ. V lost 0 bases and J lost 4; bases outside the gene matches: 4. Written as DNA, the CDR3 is TGCGCCAGCAGCTTGGATCTAGCGGGAGAATACAATGAGCAGTTCTTC. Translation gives CASSLDLAGEYNEQFF.

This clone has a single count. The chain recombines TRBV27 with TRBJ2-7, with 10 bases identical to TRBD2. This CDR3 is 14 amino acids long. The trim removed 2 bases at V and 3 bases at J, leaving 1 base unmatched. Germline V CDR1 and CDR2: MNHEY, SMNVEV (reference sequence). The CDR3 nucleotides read TGTGCCAGCAGTTTAGCTAGCGGGGGCTACGAGCAGTACTTC. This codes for CASSLASGGYEQYF.

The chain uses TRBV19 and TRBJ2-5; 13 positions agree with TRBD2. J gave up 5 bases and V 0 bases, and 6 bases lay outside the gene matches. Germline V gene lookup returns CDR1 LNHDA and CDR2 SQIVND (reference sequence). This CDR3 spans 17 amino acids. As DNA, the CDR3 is TGTGCCAGTAGTATAGATCCGGGACTAGCGGGAAGGGAGACCCAGTACTTC. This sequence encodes CASSIDPGLAGRETQYF.

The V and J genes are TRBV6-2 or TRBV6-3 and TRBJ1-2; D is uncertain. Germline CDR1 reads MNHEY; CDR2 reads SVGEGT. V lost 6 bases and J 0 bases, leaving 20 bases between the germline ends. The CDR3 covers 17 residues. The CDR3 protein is CASSGPEVHRTNYGYTF. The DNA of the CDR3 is TGTGCCAGCAGCGGGCCAGAAGTCCATCGCACTAACTATGGCTACACCTTC.